The 9 T cell receptor beta chains in this list originate from one sample, sequenced in a study of CD8 T cells in ankylosing spondylitis. Study-wide findings and caveats: Within ankylosing spondylitis blood, a TCR beta motif made up of seven to nine highly homologous variants appeared to be characteristic.

These receptors' targets are unknown. TCRdb reprocessed the 5' RACE reads via MiXCR and lists one record per CDR3 protein. The sample yields some 240,000 distinct CDR3 sequences, around 7.9% seen once. Source material: blood, either unsorted or a sorted T cell fraction (not recorded which). The receptor set was obtained from a male donor with ankylosing spondylitis.

This clonotype was detected only a few times. CDR3 sequence (DNA): TGCGCCAGCAGCCAACTAACAGGGGTCCGGACAGATACGCAGTATTTT. Amino acid sequence: CASSQLTGVRTDTQYF. The V gene is TRBV4-3, the J gene TRBJ2-3; 7 positions agree with TRBD1. In germline, CDR1 is LGHNA, CDR2 YSLEER. This CDR3 has 16 residues. The trim removed 2 bases at V and 3 bases at J, leaving 8 bases unmatched.

This clonotype was counted ten times or more. This chain uses TRBV5-6 with TRBJ2-7; TRBD2 might be the D (8 bases). Germline CDR1 SGHDT, CDR2 YYEEEE. This CDR3 is 15 amino acids long. Trimming left V 5 bases short and J 3 bases short, with 18 bases between. The CDR3 sequence: CASSFGRGLVYEQYF. Written as DNA, the CDR3 is TGTGCCAGCAGTTTCGGGAGGGGGCTCGTCTACGAGCAGTACTTC.

This rearrangement joins TRBV5-1 to TRBJ2-7; the D is unclear. The CDR3 totals 14 residues. Trimming took off 0 bases at V and 5 bases at J, with 12 bases between the two ends. Looked up from germline, CDR1 is SGHRS and CDR2 is YFSETQ. In nucleotides, the CDR3 is TGCGCCAGCAGCTTGGCCGCAGGCTTTGACGAGCAGTACTTC. Translating gives CASSLAAGFDEQYF.

Ten or more counts support this clonotype. The rearrangement uses TRBV6-1 and TRBJ1-2; no definite D call. CDR3 length: 15 residues. Germline V gene data show CDR1 as MNHNS and CDR2 as SASEGT. The V end was cut by 3 bases, the J end by 6 bases, with 17 bases between. The CDR3: CASSDHSFSWDGYTF. CDR3 sequence (DNA): TGTGCCAGCAGTGACCACAGCTTCTCATGGGATGGCTACACCTTC.

This clonotype was counted ten times or more. The chain links TRBV28 to TRBJ2-7, with 8 bases identical to TRBD1. The CDR3 loop spans 14 amino acids. V was clipped by 3 bases and J by 3 bases; unmatched bases: 4. The germline CDR1 and CDR2 sequences are MDHEN and SYDVKM. The CDR3, as DNA: TGTGCCAGCAGTTTTAGGGGACAGGTCTACGAGCAGTACTTC. It translates to CASSFRGQVYEQYF.

This clonotype was picked up many times. The chain employs TRBV27 and TRBJ2-2; 10 bases are a match to TRBD1. Germline V gene data show CDR1 as MNHEY and CDR2 as SMNVEV (reference sequence). The CDR3 is 16 amino acids. V lost 3 bases to trimming and J lost 4 bases; unmatched junction nucleotides: 5. In DNA form, the CDR3 reads TGTGCCAGCAGTTTCATGGACAGGGGGAGCACCGGGGAGCTGTTTTTT. This translates into CASSFMDRGSTGELFF.

There are a few counts of this clonotype. The chain carries TRBV29-1 and TRBJ1-2; no firm D call. The length of the CDR3 is 12 residues. V shed 7 bases and J shed 8 bases, with 17 bases lying between them. CDR1 and CDR2 from the germline V gene are SQVTM and ANQGSEA. The CDR3 region is CSATTTLKGYTF. CDR3 coding DNA: TGCAGCGCAACGACAACCCTCAAAGGCTACACCTTC.

This clonotype was counted at least ten times. V is TRBV20-1 and J is TRBJ1-1; TRBD1 is a possible D gene (5 bases). The CDR3 has 12 amino acids. Germline CDR1 and CDR2: DFQATT and SNEGSKA (reference sequence). V was pared by 6 bases and J by 1 base, with 9 bases between. CDR3 protein: CSAQGKNTEAFF. The CDR3 DNA reads as TGCAGTGCCCAGGGAAAGAACACTGAAGCTTTCTTT.

This chain links TRBV12-3 or TRBV12-4 with TRBJ1-2; no definite D call. V was shortened by 6 bases and J by 0 bases, with 5 bases between the two germline ends. This CDR3 contains 12 residues. CDR3 sequence: CASSGTNYGYTF. The CDR3 DNA is TGTGCCAGCAGCGGAACTAACTATGGCTACACCTTC.